Each of the 9 T cell receptor beta chains below was sequenced from the same sample in a study of shared clonotypes between healthy human individuals. The table came from immunoSEQ multiplex PCR; TCRdb's copy has only in-frame clones and leaves some out. The table has roughly 2.6 million clones, 85% to 95% seen once; the top ten hold roughly 0.13%. The sequencing input was naive CD4+ T cells sorted from blood. The subset here: CD45RA+ positively selected. The source of these receptors is a man between 18 and 35 years old in good health.

This sequence joins TRBV30 and TRBJ2-3; 9 nucleotides line up with TRBD2. After removal of 1 base from V and 2 bases from J, the junction contained 7 bases not matched to a gene. This CDR3 comprises 16 residues. Per the germline V gene, CDR1 is GTSNPN and CDR2 is SVGIG (reference sequence). The CDR3 loop reads CAWSEGLAAATDTQYF. The CDR3, as DNA: TGTGCCTGGAGTGAGGGACTAGCAGCCGCCACAGATACGCAGTATTTT. Full variable domain (outside the CDR3, taken from reference TRBV30 and TRBJ2-3): SQTIHQWPATLVQPVGSPLSLECTVEGTSNPNLYWYRQAAGRGLQLLFYSVGIGQISSEVPQNLSASRPQDRQFILSSKKLLLSDSGFYLCAWSEGLAAATDTQYFGPGTRLTVL.

This clone has a single count. The J gene is TRBJ2-7, the V gene TRBV25-1, with 7 nucleotides matching TRBD1. Germline V gene lookup returns CDR1 MGHDK and CDR2 SYGVNS. With V trimmed by 5 bases and J by 0 bases, 7 bases remained unmatched. The CDR3 covers 15 residues. The CDR3 DNA sequence: TGTGCCAGCAGTAAGGGACAGAAAAGCTCCTACGAGCAGTACTTC. As protein: CASSKGQKSSYEQYF.

This chain links TRBV10-2 with TRBJ2-7; D not resolved. The CDR3 contains 12 residues. Germline CDR1 is WSHSY and CDR2 is SAAADI. V lost 8 bases to trimming and J lost 3 bases, with 11 bases between them. Written as DNA, the CDR3 is TGCGCCAGCGAGATTAATGGCTACGAGCAGTACTTC. Amino acid sequence: CASEINGYEQYF.

The chain employs TRBV2 and TRBJ2-2, with 8 bases matching TRBD2. With 7 bases clipped from V and 1 base from J, the junction kept 2 bases outside the gene matches. Germline CDR1 reads SNHLY; CDR2 reads FYNNEI. The CDR3 runs 14 residues. CDR3 sequence: CASKREMNTGELFF. The CDR3 coding sequence is TGTGCCAGCAAGCGGGAGATGAACACCGGGGAGCTGTTTTTT.

As regards this clone: The same CDR3 arises from other DNA sequences in this sample as well. The rearrangement links TRBV9 to TRBJ2-7; the D gene is possibly TRBD1 (6 bases). The CDR3 has 15 amino acids. Deletions cut 0 bases from V and 1 base from J, with 11 bases between. CDR1 and CDR2 (germline): SGDLS, YYNGEE. In DNA, the CDR3 is TGTGCCAGCAGCGTAGAGGCAGGGGTGTCCTACGAGCAGTACTTC. Translating it yields CASSVEAGVSYEQYF.

V is TRBV2 and J is TRBJ1-2; TRBD1 matches at 7 bases. CDR1 and CDR2 (germline): SNHLY, FYNNEI. Trimming at V came to 8 bases and at J to 0 bases, leaving 0 bases not matched to a gene. The CDR3 spans 12 residues. This CDR3 is CASDRANYGYTF. CDR3 sequence (DNA): TGTGCCAGCGACAGGGCTAACTATGGCTACACCTTC.

The chain couples TRBV2 to TRBJ2-2, with D possibly being TRBD1 (6 bases). Trimming took 5 bases from V and 7 from J, leaving 8 bases between them. Germline CDR1 and CDR2: SNHLY and FYNNEI. This CDR3 region has 12 residues. This CDR3 reads CASSLDSGELFF. The CDR3 bases are TGTGCCAGCAGTTTGGACAGCGGGGAGCTGTTTTTT.

The CDR3 loop reads CASASQGAANEKLFF. CDR3 sequence (DNA): TGTGCCAGCGCTTCGCAGGGGGCGGCTAATGAAAAACTGTTTTTT. The V and J genes are TRBV2 and TRBJ1-4, with 8 bases fitting TRBD1. Germline CDR1 SNHLY, CDR2 FYNNEI. CDR3 size: 15 residues. The V and J ends lost 8 bases and 3 bases, in that order; junction bases with no gene match: 8.

The V gene is TRBV5-4, the J gene TRBJ2-4; D perhaps matches TRBD1 (6 bases). The germline V gene encodes CDR1 SGHNT and CDR2 YYREEE (reference sequence). Trimming pared 3 bases from V and 4 bases from J, leaving 11 bases between. This CDR3 has 14 residues. The chain's CDR3 is CASSWAGQKNIQYF. DNA for the CDR3: TGTGCCAGCAGCTGGGCCGGACAGAAAAACATTCAGTACTTC.